The TCR beta chain under discussion was sequenced for a study of lymphopenia after photon versus proton radiotherapy. The length of the CDR3 is 15 residues. Per the germline V gene, CDR1 is MDHEN and CDR2 is SYDVKM. The trim removed 5 bases at V and 2 bases at J, leaving 8 bases unmatched. Clones were read by immunoSEQ multiplex PCR, and TCRdb kept only the in-frame ones, dropping some. The table includes 10,000 to 15,000 clones, roughly 90% detected once. Sequenced here: peripheral blood, sampled from a patient treated with proton-based radiotherapy. This clonotype was sampled from a man in his fifties or sixties with pancreatic cancer. This chain links TRBV28 with TRBJ1-2; 7 bases are shared with TRBD1. The DNA of the CDR3 is TGTGCCAGCAGTCGTGCCCCGACAGGGAACTATGGCTACACCTTC. Its translation is CASSRAPTGNYGYTF.